This T cell receptor (beta chain) was retrieved from a study of cytomegalovirus exposure and HLA in healthy donors. Study outcomes and limitations: Later work showed greater clonal expansion in HLA-associated TCR beta chains than in equally common others.

In the case of this clone: Its antigen is undetermined.

Researchers ran the PCR with 60 Vbeta and 13 Jbeta primers. Data came from immunoSEQ multiplex PCR; TCRdb stores just in-frame clones and leaves some out. Among about 130,000 clones, 65% to 90% were seen once, and the ten largest hold less than 3.5%. Sequenced: PBMCs. This clonotype was obtained from a man aged 50-60 years in good health and CMV-seronegative.

The CDR3: CASSLGPGNTEAFF. The CDR3 coding sequence is TGTGCCAGCAGCTTAGGCCCGGGGAACACTGAAGCTTTCTTT. This rearrangement joins TRBV7-2 to TRBJ1-1; D is unresolved. V was pared by 1 base and J by 1 base, with 7 bases between. Germline lookup yields CDR1 SGHTA and CDR2 FQGNSA. This CDR3 is 14 amino acids long.